The 26 T cell receptor beta chains presented below share a single source sample, sequenced in a study of blood T cell repertoires in COVID-19. The table came from immunoSEQ multiplex PCR; TCRdb's copy has only in-frame clones and leaves some out. The sample lists 65,000 to 90,000 clones; about 82% were seen once. Sample: peripheral blood. All receptors derive from a man aged 45-60 years with active COVID-19.

J is TRBJ2-3 and V is TRBV5-4; 7 bases match TRBD1. Germline loops: CDR1 SGHNT, CDR2 YYREEE (reference sequence). The CDR3 consists of 14 residues. Unmatched junction bases numbered 2, after V lost 0 bases and J lost 4 bases. CDR3 sequence reads: CASSLGQGPDTQYF. Here the CDR3 DNA reads TGTGCCAGCAGCTTGGGACAGGGCCCAGATACGCAGTATTTT.

The chain has TRBV4-3 and TRBJ1-1, with TRBD1 matching over 7 bases. CDR3 length equals 18 residues. Germline V gene sequence: CDR1 LGHNA, CDR2 YSLEER. Trimming took 0 bases from V and 4 from J; bases not matched to a gene: 14. Written as DNA, the CDR3 is TGCGCCAGCAGCCAAGATGGGTCCCGACAGGGCCTATCCACTGAAGCTTTCTTT. Amino acid sequence: CASSQDGSRQGLSTEAFF.

This chain connects TRBV5-6 to TRBJ2-1; D is perhaps TRBD1 (5 bases). Germline CDR1 and CDR2: SGHDT and YYEEEE. V was shortened by 1 base and J by 12 bases, with 11 bases between the two germline ends. CDR3 length: 12 amino acids. CDR3 residues: CASSLTGIGQFF. The CDR3 region has the DNA TGTGCCAGCAGCTTGACAGGCATCGGGCAGTTCTTC.

The rearrangement links TRBV3-1 (or the pseudogene TRBV3-2) to TRBJ1-5, with no clear D. Germline-derived CDR1 and CDR2 are LGHDT and YNNKEL (reference sequence). The CDR3 totals 15 residues. Trimming shortened V by 0 bases and J by 6 bases, and 12 bases separated the two germline ends. CDR3 coding DNA: TGTGCCAGCAGCCAAGATGGCCGGGGAACTCAGCCCCAGCATTTT. Its translation is CASSQDGRGTQPQHF.

The rearrangement joins TRBV5-8 to TRBJ1-1; 9 nucleotides line up with TRBD1. V was clipped by 6 bases and J by 5 bases; unmatched bases: 8. This CDR3 region has 14 residues. Germline CDR1 SGHTS, CDR2 YDEGEE. Written as DNA, the CDR3 is TGTGCCAGCACCCACGGGACAGGGAGTACTGAAGCTTTCTTT. Protein sequence: CASTHGTGSTEAFF.

This chain links TRBV27 with TRBJ2-2; 12 nucleotides agree with TRBD2. The CDR3 totals 17 residues. Germline CDR1 and CDR2: MNHEY and SMNVEV (reference sequence). With 3 bases clipped from V and 0 bases from J, the junction kept 2 bases outside the gene matches. The CDR3: CASSFPSGGANTGELFF. The CDR3 DNA reads as TGTGCCAGCAGTTTCCCTAGCGGGGGGGCGAACACCGGGGAGCTGTTTTTT.

Only a few counts were recorded for this clone. The chain links TRBV6-2 or TRBV6-3 to TRBJ2-7, with 9 bases matching TRBD1. Germline loops: CDR1 MNHEY, CDR2 SVGEGT. J was trimmed by 7 bases and V by 6 bases; bases with no gene match: 4. The CDR3 loop spans 12 amino acids. This CDR3 is CASSHRGLEQYF. The CDR3 DNA reads as TGTGCCAGCAGCCACAGGGGGCTGGAGCAGTACTTC.

This clone is a singleton in its sample. The chain links TRBV7-9 to TRBJ2-1, with 10 bases aligning to TRBD2. V lost 4 bases and J lost 4; bases outside the gene matches: 4. CDR1 is SEHNR, CDR2 FQNEAQ, per germline (reference sequence). This CDR3 has 15 residues. Here the CDR3 DNA reads TGTGCCAGCAGCTCAGGACTAGCGGAGTACAATGAGCAGTTCTTC. Protein product: CASSSGLAEYNEQFF.

The genes are TRBV2 and TRBJ1-1; TRBD1 is a possible D gene (5 bases). The CDR3 loop spans 12 amino acids. CDR1 is SNHLY, CDR2 FYNNEI, per germline. Trimming stripped 6 bases from V and 7 bases from J, with 12 bases between. The CDR3 DNA is TGTGCCAGCAGAGGGGAAGGGGTTGAAGCTTTCTTT. This sequence encodes CASRGEGVEAFF.

This clone was observed once. V is TRBV6-5 and J is TRBJ1-1; D gene ambiguous. The germline CDR1 and CDR2 sequences are MNHEY and SVGAGI. CDR3 length: 14 residues. V lost 7 bases and J lost 1, with 13 bases in between. The CDR3 DNA sequence: TGTGCCAGCAATCACCACGGAGGGAACACTGAAGCTTTCTTT. Translating gives CASNHHGGNTEAFF.

This clone has just one count. The V call is TRBV27, the J call TRBJ1-4, with D possibly matching TRBD1 (5 bases). The CDR3 consists of 15 residues. Germline assignment: CDR1 MNHEY and CDR2 SMNVEV (reference sequence). Trimming stripped 0 bases from V and 7 bases from J, with 12 bases between. The CDR3: CASSLSGVGGEKLFF. DNA of the CDR3: TGTGCCAGCAGTTTATCGGGGGTGGGGGGTGAAAAACTGTTTTTT.

V usage is TRBV9 and J usage is TRBJ2-1; 10 bases line up with TRBD2. This CDR3 has 18 amino acids. Germline V gene sequence: CDR1 SGDLS, CDR2 YYNGEE. V lost 2 bases to trimming and J lost 8 bases; unmatched junction nucleotides: 16. CDR3 sequence: CASSVSTPLAGVFDEQFF. CDR3 sequence (DNA): TGTGCCAGCAGCGTTAGTACTCCCCTAGCGGGAGTCTTCGATGAGCAGTTCTTC. The whole variable domain, filled in from reference TRBV9 and TRBJ2-1, reads DSGVTQTPKHLITATGQRVTLRCSPRSGDLSVYWYQQSLDQGLQFLIQYYNGEERAKGNILERFSAQQFPDLHSELNLSSLELGDSALYFCASSVSTPLAGVFDEQFFGPGTRLTVL.

The chain joins TRBV7-2 to TRBJ2-7, with D unclear. Germline-derived CDR1 and CDR2 are SGHTA and FQGNSA. The CDR3 is made up of 14 amino acids. Trimming removed 1 base at V and 6 bases at J, with 13 bases between. CDR3 coding DNA: TGTGCCAGCAGCTTAGTGCCGTTGAGGAGCGAGCAGTACTTC. Protein: CASSLVPLRSEQYF.

This chain joins TRBV5-4 and TRBJ2-5, with 10 bases identical to TRBD1. V shed 4 bases, J shed 4 bases, and the junction held 1 base outside the gene matches. Germline V gene data show CDR1 as SGHNT and CDR2 as YYREEE (reference sequence). The CDR3 runs to 13 residues. The CDR3: CASSRDRGETQYF. In nucleotides, the CDR3 is TGTGCCAGCAGCCGGGACAGGGGAGAGACCCAGTACTTC. The full variable domain, with the rest looked up from reference TRBV5-4 and TRBJ2-5, is ETGVTQSPTHLIKTRGQQVTLRCSSQSGHNTVSWYQQALGQGPQFIFQYYREEENGRGNFPPRFSGLQFPNYSSELNVNALELDDSALYLCASSRDRGETQYFGPGTRLLVL.

CDR3 nucleotides: TGTGCCTGGAGTGTAATCCACAGGAGCATCTATGGCTACACCTTC. Translation: CAWSVIHRSIYGYTF. The chain combines TRBV30 with TRBJ1-2, with D perhaps matching TRBD1 (5 bases). The germline gives CDR1 GTSNPN, CDR2 SVGIG (reference sequence). This CDR3 has 15 residues. V was clipped by 0 bases and J by 4 bases, with 15 bases between them.

The chain uses TRBV19 and TRBJ1-1, with D hard to call. Germline assignment: CDR1 LNHDA and CDR2 SQIVND (reference sequence). The CDR3 is made up of 17 amino acids. Deletions cut 4 bases from V and 4 bases from J, with 22 bases between. DNA of the CDR3: TGTGCCAGTAGTAGGCGGGCAGAAAGTTTTGGAAGCACTGAAGCTTTCTTT. Translating gives CASSRRAESFGSTEAFF.

The CDR3 sequence: CASSQVASGVDQETQYF. CDR3 sequence (DNA): TGTGCCAGCAGCCAAGTGGCTAGCGGGGTAGACCAAGAGACCCAGTACTTC. This chain joins TRBV3-1 (or the pseudogene TRBV3-2) and TRBJ2-5, with 9 bases matching TRBD2. The CDR3 loop spans 17 amino acids. V lost 1 base, J lost 0 bases, and 6 bases stayed unmatched. Germline values: CDR1 LGHDT, CDR2 YNNKEL (reference sequence).

CDR3 amino acids: CASSQDPGQGYGYTF. CDR3 in DNA: TGTGCCAGCAGCCAAGATCCGGGACAGGGGTATGGCTACACCTTC. V usage is TRBV3-1 (or the pseudogene TRBV3-2) and J usage is TRBJ1-2; 10 nucleotides line up with TRBD1. From germline, CDR1 is LGHDT and CDR2 YNNKEL (reference sequence). The CDR3 loop spans 15 amino acids. V shed 0 bases, J shed 5 bases, and the junction held 3 bases outside the gene matches.

The chain is built from TRBV10-3 and TRBJ1-4, with D uncertain. Trimming stripped 0 bases from V and 8 bases from J, with 13 bases between. The CDR3 is 15 amino acids. Looked up from germline, CDR1 is ENHRY and CDR2 is SYGVKD. The CDR3 loop reads CAISESGGYREKLFF. CDR3 DNA sequence: TGTGCCATCAGTGAGTCGGGAGGGTATCGCGAAAAACTGTTTTTT.

The chain uses TRBV7-8 and TRBJ1-1; the D is unclear. The CDR3 sequence is 15 residues long. Deletions cut 0 bases from V and 2 bases from J, with 10 bases between. The germline V gene encodes CDR1 SGHVS and CDR2 FQNEAQ. In nucleotides, the CDR3 is TGTGCCAGCAGCTTAGCGTACGGGGTAAACACTGAAGCTTTCTTT. Amino acids: CASSLAYGVNTEAFF.

This clone was detected once. The chain uses TRBV28 and TRBJ2-7, with D maybe TRBD1 (5 bases). V shed 5 bases and J shed 6 bases, with 20 bases lying between them. This CDR3 is 15 amino acids long. Germline assignment: CDR1 MDHEN and CDR2 SYDVKM. In nucleotides, the CDR3 is TGTGCCAGCAGTCCCGCCGTCGCAGGGCCTGGCGAGCAGTACTTC. Amino acids: CASSPAVAGPGEQYF.

This chain links TRBV7-9 with TRBJ2-2; TRBD1 agrees at 7 bases. This CDR3 has 16 residues. The V segment lost 2 bases and the J segment 4 bases; nucleotides outside the gene matches: 7. The V gene's germline CDR1 is SEHNR and CDR2 FQNEAQ (reference sequence). The CDR3 here is CASSLNRGRSTGELFF. For the CDR3, the DNA is TGTGCCAGCAGCTTAAATAGGGGGCGAAGCACCGGGGAGCTGTTTTTT.

The genes are TRBV29-1 and TRBJ1-1, with 7 bases aligning to TRBD1. Losses at the gene ends were 8 bases for V and 5 bases for J; bases not matched to a gene: 14. Germline V lookup: CDR1 SQVTM, CDR2 ANQGSEA. The CDR3 covers 14 residues. CDR3 bases: TGCAGCCCCACAGGGGACGAGGATATAACTGAAGCTTTCTTT. Its protein product is CSPTGDEDITEAFF.

In nucleotides, the CDR3 is TGCGCCAGCACCCGTGCCTGGGTAGCGAAGACCTACGAGCAGTACTTC. Translating it yields CASTRAWVAKTYEQYF. The chain recombines TRBV10-1 with TRBJ2-7; TRBD2 is a possible D gene (5 bases). The CDR3 is 16 residues long. Between the trimmed V and J ends, which lost 7 bases and 2 bases, there was a span of 21 bases. Germline CDR1 reads WNHNN; CDR2 reads SYGVQD (reference sequence).

V is TRBV6-6 and J is TRBJ1-1; D not resolved. CDR3 size: 13 residues. Germline loops: CDR1 MNHNY, CDR2 SVGAGI (reference sequence). V lost 5 bases and J 3 bases, leaving 10 bases between the germline ends. CDR3 amino acids: CASSNYADTEAFF. CDR3 nucleotides: TGTGCCAGCAGTAACTACGCAGACACTGAAGCTTTCTTT.

The rearrangement links TRBV2 to TRBJ2-2, with D tentatively TRBD2 (6 bases). Germline CDR1 SNHLY, CDR2 FYNNEI. The CDR3 has 16 residues. V was cut by 6 bases and J by 1 base, with 15 bases left in between. The DNA of the CDR3 is TGTGCCAGCAGGCGGGGTGGGGCTTTGAACACCGGGGAGCTGTTTTTT. This encodes CASRRGGALNTGELFF. Full variable domain (rest looked up from reference TRBV2 and TRBJ2-2): EPEVTQTPSHQVTQMGQEVILRCVPISNHLYFYWYRQILGQKVEFLVSFYNNEISEKSEIFDDQFSVERPDGSNFTLKIRSTKLEDSAMYFCASRRGGALNTGELFFGEGSRLTVL.